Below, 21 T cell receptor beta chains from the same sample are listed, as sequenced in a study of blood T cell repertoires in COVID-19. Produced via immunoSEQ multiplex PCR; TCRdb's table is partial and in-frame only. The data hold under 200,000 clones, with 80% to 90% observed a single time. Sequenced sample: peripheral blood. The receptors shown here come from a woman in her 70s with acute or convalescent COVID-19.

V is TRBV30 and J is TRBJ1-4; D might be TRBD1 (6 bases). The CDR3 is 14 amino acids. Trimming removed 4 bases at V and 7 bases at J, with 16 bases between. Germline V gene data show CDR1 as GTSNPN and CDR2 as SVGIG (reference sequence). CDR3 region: CAWTPAGAGEKLFF. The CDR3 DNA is TGTGCCTGGACCCCAGCAGGGGCAGGTGAAAAACTGTTTTTT.

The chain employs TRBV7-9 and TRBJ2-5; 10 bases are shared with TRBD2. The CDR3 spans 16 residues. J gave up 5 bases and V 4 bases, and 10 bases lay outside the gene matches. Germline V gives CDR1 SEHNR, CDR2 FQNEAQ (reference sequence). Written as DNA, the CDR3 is TGTGCCAGCAGCTCAACTAGCGGGGCGGCGGCTGAGACCCAGTACTTC. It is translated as CASSSTSGAAAETQYF.

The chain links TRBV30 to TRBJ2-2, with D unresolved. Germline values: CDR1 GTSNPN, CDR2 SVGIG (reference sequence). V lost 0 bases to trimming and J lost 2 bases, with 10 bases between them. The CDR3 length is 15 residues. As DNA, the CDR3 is TGTGCCTGGAGTGTACGCCAGATAAACACCGGGGAGCTGTTTTTT. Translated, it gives CAWSVRQINTGELFF.

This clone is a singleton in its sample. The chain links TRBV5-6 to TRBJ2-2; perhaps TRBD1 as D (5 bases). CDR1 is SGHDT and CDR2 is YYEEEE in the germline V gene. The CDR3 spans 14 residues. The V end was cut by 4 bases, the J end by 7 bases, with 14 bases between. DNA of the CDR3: TGTGCCAGCAGCCCCATACAGGCGAACGGGGAGCTGTTTTTT. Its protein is CASSPIQANGELFF.

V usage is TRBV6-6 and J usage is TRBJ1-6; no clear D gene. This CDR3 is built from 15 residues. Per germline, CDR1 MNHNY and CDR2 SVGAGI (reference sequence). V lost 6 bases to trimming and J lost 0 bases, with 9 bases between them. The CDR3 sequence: CASRQSSSYNSPLHF. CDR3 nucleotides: TGTGCCAGCAGACAGTCAAGCTCCTATAATTCACCCCTCCACTTT.

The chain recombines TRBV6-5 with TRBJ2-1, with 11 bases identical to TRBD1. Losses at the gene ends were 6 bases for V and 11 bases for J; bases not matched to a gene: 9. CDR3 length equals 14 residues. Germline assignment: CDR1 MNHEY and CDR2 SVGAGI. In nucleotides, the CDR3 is TGTGCCAGCAGCCAAACCGGGGACAGGGGGAAGCAGTTCTTC. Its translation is CASSQTGDRGKQFF.

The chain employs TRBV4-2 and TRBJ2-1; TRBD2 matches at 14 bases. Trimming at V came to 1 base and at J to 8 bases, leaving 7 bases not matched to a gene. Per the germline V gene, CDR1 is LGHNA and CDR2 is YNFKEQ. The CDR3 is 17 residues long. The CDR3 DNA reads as TGTGCCAGCAGCCAAGGGACTAGCGGGGGGCCTGGTGATGAGCAGTTCTTC. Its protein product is CASSQGTSGGPGDEQFF.

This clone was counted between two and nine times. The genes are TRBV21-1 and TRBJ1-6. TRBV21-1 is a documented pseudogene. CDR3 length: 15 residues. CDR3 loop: CASWIQRNYNSPLHF. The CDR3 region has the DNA TGTGCCAGCTGGATACAGCGGAACTATAATTCACCCCTCCACTTT.

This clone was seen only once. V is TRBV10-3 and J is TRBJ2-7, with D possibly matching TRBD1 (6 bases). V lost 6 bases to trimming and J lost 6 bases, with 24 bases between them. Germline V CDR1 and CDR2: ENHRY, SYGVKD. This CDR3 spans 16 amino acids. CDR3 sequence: CAISTGSGVPTSEQYF. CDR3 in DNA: TGTGCCATCAGCACAGGGAGTGGGGTTCCTACGAGCGAGCAGTACTTC.

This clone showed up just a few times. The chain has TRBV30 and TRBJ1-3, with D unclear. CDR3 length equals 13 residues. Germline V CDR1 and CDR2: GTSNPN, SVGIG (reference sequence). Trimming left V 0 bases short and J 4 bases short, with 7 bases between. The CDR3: CAWSVPGGNTIYF. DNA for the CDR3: TGTGCCTGGAGTGTACCGGGAGGAAACACCATATATTTT.

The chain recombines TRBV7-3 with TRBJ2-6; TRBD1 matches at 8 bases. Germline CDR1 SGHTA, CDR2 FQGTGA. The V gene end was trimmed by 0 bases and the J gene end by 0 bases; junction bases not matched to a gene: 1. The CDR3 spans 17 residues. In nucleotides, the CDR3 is TGTGCCAGCAGCTTAACCGGGACAGGCTCTGGGGCCAACGTCCTGACTTTC. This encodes CASSLTGTGSGANVLTF.

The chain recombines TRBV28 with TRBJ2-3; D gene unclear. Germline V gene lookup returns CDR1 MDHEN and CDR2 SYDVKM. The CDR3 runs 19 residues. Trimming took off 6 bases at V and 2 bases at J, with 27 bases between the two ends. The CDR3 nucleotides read TGTGCCAGCAGAAACTTGGTTGGGTATCGGCCGGAGTCCACAGATACGCAGTATTTT. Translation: CASRNLVGYRPESTDTQYF.

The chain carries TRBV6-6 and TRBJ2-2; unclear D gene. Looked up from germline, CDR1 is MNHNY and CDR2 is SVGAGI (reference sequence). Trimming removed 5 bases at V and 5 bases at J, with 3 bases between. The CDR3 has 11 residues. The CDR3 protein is CASSLTGELFF. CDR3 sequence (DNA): TGTGCCAGCAGTCTAACCGGGGAGCTGTTTTTT.

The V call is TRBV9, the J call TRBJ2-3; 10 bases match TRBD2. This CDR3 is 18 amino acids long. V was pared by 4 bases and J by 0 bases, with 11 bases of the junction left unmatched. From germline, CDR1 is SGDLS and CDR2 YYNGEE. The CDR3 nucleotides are TGTGCCAGCAGCCCGGGCAGCGGGGGGGGACTAAGCACAGATACGCAGTATTTT. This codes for CASSPGSGGGLSTDTQYF.

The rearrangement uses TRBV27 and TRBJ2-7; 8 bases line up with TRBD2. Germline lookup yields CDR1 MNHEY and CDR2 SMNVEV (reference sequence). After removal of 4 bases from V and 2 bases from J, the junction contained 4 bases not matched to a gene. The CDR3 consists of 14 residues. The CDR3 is CASSYGRGAYEQYF. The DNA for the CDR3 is TGTGCCAGCAGTTACGGGAGGGGAGCCTACGAGCAGTACTTC.

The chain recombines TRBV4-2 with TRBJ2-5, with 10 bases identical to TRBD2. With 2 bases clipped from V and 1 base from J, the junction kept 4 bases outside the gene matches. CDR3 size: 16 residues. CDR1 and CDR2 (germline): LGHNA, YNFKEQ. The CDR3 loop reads CASSQSSGGGQETQYF. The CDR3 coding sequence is TGTGCCAGCAGCCAATCGAGCGGGGGGGGCCAAGAGACCCAGTACTTC.

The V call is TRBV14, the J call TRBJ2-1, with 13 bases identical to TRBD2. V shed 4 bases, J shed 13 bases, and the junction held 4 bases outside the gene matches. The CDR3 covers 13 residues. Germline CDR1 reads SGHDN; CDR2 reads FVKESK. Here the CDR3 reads CASSRGTSGTQFF. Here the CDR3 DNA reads TGTGCCAGCAGCCGAGGGACTAGCGGGACACAGTTCTTC.

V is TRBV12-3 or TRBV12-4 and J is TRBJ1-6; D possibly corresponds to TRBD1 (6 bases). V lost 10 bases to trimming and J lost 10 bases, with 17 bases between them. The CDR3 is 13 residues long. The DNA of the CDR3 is TGTGCCACCCAACAGCAGGGGAACTCACCCCTCCACTTT. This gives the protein CATQQQGNSPLHF.

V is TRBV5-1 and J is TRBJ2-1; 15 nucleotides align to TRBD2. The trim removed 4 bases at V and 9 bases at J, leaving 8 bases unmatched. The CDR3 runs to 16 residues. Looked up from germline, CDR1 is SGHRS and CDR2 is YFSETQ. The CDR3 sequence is CASSKGLAGGQSEQFF. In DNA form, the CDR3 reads TGCGCCAGCAGCAAAGGACTAGCGGGAGGGCAATCTGAGCAGTTCTTC.

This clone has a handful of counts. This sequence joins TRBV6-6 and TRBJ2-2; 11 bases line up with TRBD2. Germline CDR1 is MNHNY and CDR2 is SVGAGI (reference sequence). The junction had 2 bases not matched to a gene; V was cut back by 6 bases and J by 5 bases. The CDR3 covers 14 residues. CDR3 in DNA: TGTGCCAGCAGCCTAGCGGGGGGTACCGGGGAGCTGTTTTTT. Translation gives CASSLAGGTGELFF.

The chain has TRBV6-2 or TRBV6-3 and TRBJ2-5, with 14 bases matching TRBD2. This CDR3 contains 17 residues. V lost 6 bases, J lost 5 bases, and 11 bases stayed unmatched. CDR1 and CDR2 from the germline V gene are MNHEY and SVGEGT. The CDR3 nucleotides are TGTGCCAGCAGCTCGACTAGCGGGAGGGCCGGAGGGGAGACCCAGTACTTC. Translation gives CASSSTSGRAGGETQYF.